This TCR beta chain derives from a study of T cell changes during pregnancy in multiple sclerosis. The assay was immunoSEQ multiplex PCR, and TCRdb's table has in-frame clones only and misses some. In the table there are over 70,000 clones, 94% of which are singletons. The receptor was derived from a female donor with multiple sclerosis, enrolled in a pregnancy study. This specimen was peripheral blood, taken in the third trimester of pregnancy.

CDR3 in DNA: TGCGCCAGCAGAGTCGGACAGACCGATAACTATGGCTACACCTTC. It is translated as CASRVGQTDNYGYTF. This sequence joins TRBV5-1 and TRBJ1-2; TRBD1 might be the D (6 bases). There are 15 residues in the CDR3. In germline, CDR1 is SGHRS, CDR2 YFSETQ. Trimming stripped 5 bases from V and 1 base from J, with 15 bases between.